These T cell receptor beta chains were read from a single sample in a study of a mutant IDH1 vaccine in newly diagnosed glioma. Profiled with immunoSEQ multiplex PCR; TCRdb holds only in-frame clones, not every one. The sample records about 67,000 clones, roughly 80% being singletons. No cognate antigen is known for these TCRs. The sample here was PBMCs, taken from a glioma patient whose treatment included an IDH1 peptide vaccine. The receptors originated from a man aged 25 to 40 with glioma. Each CDR3 is given with its conserved first and last residue. The D gene is left open where the match is weak. Expanded clones are given a class, and other clones once, few, many or no size at all.

>TRBJ1-2|NA|NA|TRBV6-5
TGTGCCAGCAGTTACTCGACGGCTGGGAACTATGGCTACACCTTC
CASSYSTAGNYGYTF
>TRBJ2-3|NA|NA|TRBV11-3
TGTGCCAGCAGCTTAGATATAGTAGATACGCAGTATTTT
CASSLDIVDTQYF
>TRBJ2-7|NA|NA|TRBV6-5
TGTGCCAGCAGTTACTTGCAGACTAGTACCTACGAGCAGTACTTC
CASSYLQTSTYEQYF
>TRBJ2-7|NA|TRBD2|TRBV6-6
TGTGCCAGCAGTTACAGCGGGGCCAGCTCCTACGAGCAGTACTTC
CASSYSGASSYEQYF
>TRBJ2-5|NA|TRBD2|TRBV30
TGTGCCTGGAGAATTCTTAGAAGGGAGGGGACCCAGTACTTC
CAWRILRREGTQYF
>TRBJ2-3|NA|NA|TRBV27
TGTGCCAGCCAAAGCCTAGGCAGCACAGATACGCAGTATTTT
CASQSLGSTDTQYF
>TRBJ1-6|once|NA|TRBV9
TGTGCCAGCAGCACCAGACCGAATTCACCCCTCCACTTT
CASSTRPNSPLHF
>TRBJ1-5|NA|TRBD1|TRBV11-2
TGTGCCAGCCTCACCGGGACAGGGGCGGGAGCGGGCAATCAGCCCCAGCATTTT
CASLTGTGAGAGNQPQHF
>TRBJ2-5|NA|TRBD1|TRBV6-6
TGTGCCAGCAGTTGGCCCGGGACAGGGGAGACCCAGTACTTC
CASSWPGTGETQYF
>TRBJ2-1|NA|TRBD2|TRBV30
TGTGCCTGCTCCCCGGGACTAGGCGTCTACAATGAGCAGTTCTTC
CACSPGLGVYNEQFF
>TRBJ1-1|few|NA|TRBV29-1
TGCAGCGTGACAGCTTGGAACACTGAAGCTTTCTTT
CSVTAWNTEAFF
>TRBJ1-4|NA|NA|TRBV10-1
TGCGCCAGCAGTGAGTCGCGGACACCTACAACTAATGAAAAACTGTTTTTT
CASSESRTPTTNEKLFF
>TRBJ2-3|NA|TRBD1|TRBV29-1
TGCAGCGTTCAGAAACAGGGGCGGGCAGATACGCAGTATTTT
CSVQKQGRADTQYF
>TRBJ2-7|NA|TRBD1|TRBV18
TGTGCCAGCTCACCCGGGACAGGGGGTTCCTACGAGCAGTACTTC
CASSPGTGGSYEQYF
>TRBJ2-1|NA|NA|TRBV11-2
TGTGCCAGCAGCTTGGGAGCAGGGGACGGCCTCTGGAACAATGAGCAGTTCTTC
CASSLGAGDGLWNNEQFF
>TRBJ1-5|NA|NA|TRBV19
TGTGCCAGTAGTGTAGAGACAGTTAATAGCAATCAGCCCCAGCATTTT
CASSVETVNSNQPQHF
>TRBJ2-3|NA|NA|TRBV7-9
TGTGCCAGCAGGACGAAAGACAGGGAGGGTAAAGATACGCAGTATTTT
CASRTKDREGKDTQYF
>TRBJ1-1|few|NA|TRBV29-1
TGCAGCGTTGGGGTCCGTAACTTT
CSVGVRNF
>TRBJ2-1|NA|NA|TRBV5-1
TGCGCCAGCAGCCAGGACGGGAGCTCCTACAATGAGCAGTTCTTC
CASSQDGSSYNEQFF
>TRBJ1-5|NA|NA|TRBV19
TGTGCCAGTAGTATAGGGGGGAATCAGCCCCAGCATTTT
CASSIGGNQPQHF
>TRBJ1-2|NA|TRBD1|TRBV28
TGTGCCAGCAGTTCCGGACAGGGGGTATTTGGCTACACCTTC
CASSSGQGVFGYTF
>TRBJ1-1|few|NA|TRBV9
TGTGCCAGCAGCGAGCCCTCGGGTCTAGAAGCTTTCTTT
CASSEPSGLEAFF
>TRBJ2-1|NA|TRBD2|TRBV5-1
TGCGCCAGCAGGAACGGAGCGGGGGGTAACAATGAGCAGTTCTTC
CASRNGAGGNNEQFF
>TRBJ1-4|NA|TRBD1|TRBV4-2
TGTGCCAGCAGCCAGTCTTCAGGGGGCGCAGCAACTAATGAAAAACTGTTTTTT
CASSQSSGGAATNEKLFF
>TRBJ1-6|once|NA|TRBV18
TGTGCCAGCTCAGATCAGGGTTTCGGTTCACCCCTCCACTTT
CASSDQGFGSPLHF
>TRBJ2-7|NA|NA|TRBV19
TGTGCCAGTAGTATAGATCGCTCGAACGAGCAGTACTTC
CASSIDRSNEQYF
>TRBJ1-3|NA|NA|TRBV6-6
TGTGCCAGCACCCATTGGGGGGTCGATGGAAACACCATATATTTT
CASTHWGVDGNTIYF
>TRBJ2-7|NA|NA|TRBV29-1
TGCAGCGTTGAGAAGAGCTGGGGGGCAGGGTCTTACGAGCAGTACTTC
CSVEKSWGAGSYEQYF
>TRBJ1-1|NA|TRBD1|TRBV19
TGTGCCAGTAGTATATCTGGGACAGCTAACACTGAAGCTTTCTTT
CASSISGTANTEAFF
>TRBJ1-3|NA|NA|TRBV6-1
TGTGCCAGCAGTGAAAACTACGTATTGGGCACCATATATTTT
CASSENYVLGTIYF
>TRBJ1-5|few|NA|TRBV7-6
TGTGCCAGCAGCTTAGGACAGGCCAACAATCAGCCCCAGCATTTT
CASSLGQANNQPQHF
>TRBJ1-6|few|TRBD1|TRBV2
TGTGCCAGTCTTCGACAGGGACATGATAATTCACCCCTCCACTTT
CASLRQGHDNSPLHF
>TRBJ2-3|NA|NA|TRBV30
TGTGCCTGGAGTAAAGGGGGTGCTAGCACAGATACGCAGTATTTT
CAWSKGGASTDTQYF
>TRBJ2-2|NA|TRBD1|TRBV5-4
TGTGCCAGCAGTCCCCGGGACAGGGCAGCCGGGGAGCTGTTTTTT
CASSPRDRAAGELFF
>TRBJ1-2|NA|TRBD1|TRBV2
TGTGCCAGCAGAGGACAGGGGGAGGGCTATGGCTACACCTTC
CASRGQGEGYGYTF
>TRBJ2-7|NA|NA|TRBV6-6
TGTGCCAGCAGCCTGGACAGCTTTGCCGCCTACGAGCAGTACTTC
CASSLDSFAAYEQYF
>TRBJ2-5|NA|NA|TRBV5-4
TGTGCCAGCAGCTTTCCAGGAATCGGAGAGACCCAGTACTTC
CASSFPGIGETQYF
>TRBJ2-1|NA|TRBD2|TRBV5-1
TGCGCCAGCAAGGGGCGGGGGGAGTTCTACAATGAGCAGTTCTTC
CASKGRGEFYNEQFF
>TRBJ2-7|NA|NA|TRBV7-9
TGTGCCAGCAGCTTAGAACTTGGCGAGCAGTACTTC
CASSLELGEQYF
>TRBJ2-1|NA|TRBD2|TRBV28
TGTGCCAGCAGTGGCGCCACTAGCGGGGGATTCGATGAGCAGTTCTTC
CASSGATSGGFDEQFF
>TRBJ1-6|NA|TRBD1|TRBV18
TGTGCCAGCTCCCCAATACAGGGGTATAATTCACCCCTCCACTTT
CASSPIQGYNSPLHF
>TRBJ1-2|NA|TRBD1|TRBV9
TGTGCCAGCAGCGCACTAGACCGGGACAGGATTACTTATGGCTACACCTTC
CASSALDRDRITYGYTF
>TRBJ2-6|NA|TRBD2|TRBV19
TGTGCCAGTAGTACCCTACTAGCGGGGGCCCCCTCTGGGGCCAACGTCCTGACTTTC
CASSTLLAGAPSGANVLTF
>TRBJ2-7|NA|TRBD1|TRBV5-1
TGCGCCAGCAGCTTGACGGACGGACAGGGTGTTTTCGGGGAGCAGTACTTC
CASSLTDGQGVFGEQYF